This T cell receptor beta chain is from a study of blood T cell repertoires in COVID-19. Here immunoSEQ multiplex PCR was the method, and the copy in TCRdb shows in-frame clones only, minus some. The data hold approximately 50,000 clones, with 75% to 95% observed a single time. Trimming cost V 4 bases and J 4 bases; bases outside gene matches: 4. The CDR3 totals 14 residues. Germline V gene data show CDR1 as SGHNT and CDR2 as YENEEA. The chain carries TRBV11-3 and TRBJ1-3; 7 nucleotides match TRBD1. What was sequenced was peripheral blood. The sequence was obtained from a man between 65 and 85 years old with acute or convalescent COVID-19. The CDR3 reads CASSSRQGGNTIYF. The CDR3 region has the DNA TGTGCCAGCAGCTCCCGACAGGGAGGAAACACCATATATTTT.